This T cell receptor (beta chain) appears in the sequencing data of a study of T cell changes during pregnancy in multiple sclerosis. The protocol was immunoSEQ multiplex PCR, while the TCRdb copy is restricted to in-frame clones and leaves out a portion. The table lists around 22,000 clones, about nine tenths of them singletons. Germline V gene data show CDR1 as MNHNY and CDR2 as SVGAGI (reference sequence). Losses at the gene ends were 6 bases for V and 7 bases for J; bases not matched to a gene: 7. The CDR3 spans 14 residues. The V call is TRBV6-6, the J call TRBJ2-7; 12 positions agree with TRBD2. The sequence was obtained from a female donor in good health, enrolled as a control in a pregnancy study. This specimen consisted of CD4+ T cells from peripheral blood mononuclear cells, obtained after pregnancy. The CDR3 loop is CASRKTSGSGEQYF. In DNA form, the CDR3 reads TGTGCCAGCAGGAAGACTAGCGGGAGTGGGGAGCAGTACTTC.